This TCR beta chain was sequenced in a study of neurological immune-mediated disorders. CDR3 length: 14 residues. The V and J ends lost 0 bases and 4 bases respectively, with 12 bases between them. CDR1 and CDR2 (germline): DFQATT, SNEGSKA (reference sequence). This clonotype was recorded at least ten times. Time point: longitudinal time-point 1 (baseline). Healthy control samples came from blood bank volunteers in Maryland, USA. The yield of each sequencing run was over 190 million TCR-beta sequences from 15-18 subjects. TCRdb used MiXCR to reprocess the 5' RACE reads, holding one entry per CDR3 protein. This table holds approximately 49,000 distinct CDR3 sequences, 9% to 10% found once.

The chain uses TRBV20-1 and TRBJ1-1; D is possibly TRBD1 (5 bases). The TCR was taken from a woman in her 40s in good health. Sequencing used PBMCs. The CDR3 sequence: CSAREEGRGTEAFF. The CDR3 nucleotides are TGCAGTGCTAGAGAGGAGGGGCGAGGCACTGAAGCTTTCTTT.